Included here is one T cell receptor beta chain sequence, with context. The sample belongs to a study of blood T cell repertoires in COVID-19. Only in-frame clones appear in the TCRdb table, and some are missing; sequencing was by immunoSEQ multiplex PCR. The table records approximately 100,000 clones, roughly nine tenths of them present only once. The sequence was obtained from a man aged 55 to 70 with acute or convalescent COVID-19. Sequencing used peripheral blood.

CDR3 sequence: CASSRQGNTEAFF. CDR3 in DNA: TGCGCCAGCAGTCGACAGGGGAACACTGAAGCTTTCTTT. The chain joins TRBV23-1 to TRBJ1-1; TRBD1 aligns across 7 bases. TRBV23-1 is noted as an ORF with a role that remains uncertain. The trim removed 4 bases at V and 1 base at J, leaving 0 bases unmatched. The CDR3 has 13 amino acids.